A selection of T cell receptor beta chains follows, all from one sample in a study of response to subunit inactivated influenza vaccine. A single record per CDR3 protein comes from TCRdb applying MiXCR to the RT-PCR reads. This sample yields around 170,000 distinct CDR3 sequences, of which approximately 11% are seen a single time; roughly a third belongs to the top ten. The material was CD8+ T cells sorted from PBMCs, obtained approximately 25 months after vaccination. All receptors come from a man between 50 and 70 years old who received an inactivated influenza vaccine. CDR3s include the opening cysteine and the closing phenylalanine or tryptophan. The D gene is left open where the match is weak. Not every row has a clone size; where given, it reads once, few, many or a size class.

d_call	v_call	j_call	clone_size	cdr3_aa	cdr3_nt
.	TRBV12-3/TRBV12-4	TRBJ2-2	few	CASSYTGGDTGELFF	TGTGCCAGCAGTTATACTGGTGGGGACACCGGGGAGCTGTTTTTT
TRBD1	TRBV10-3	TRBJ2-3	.	CAISESDRGADTQYF	TGTGCCATCAGTGAGTCGGACAGGGGGGCAGATACGCAGTATTTT
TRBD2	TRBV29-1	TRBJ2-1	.	CSVEREVFSGEQFF	TGCAGCGTTGAGCGGGAGGTTTTTAGTGGTGAGCAGTTCTTC
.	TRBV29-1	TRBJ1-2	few	CSARSGGGYGYTF	TGCAGCGCTCGATCCGGTGGGGGATATGGCTACACCTTC
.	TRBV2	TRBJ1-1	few	CASSAQTVGTEAFF	TGTGCCAGCAGTGCGCAAACGGTCGGCACTGAAGCTTTCTTT
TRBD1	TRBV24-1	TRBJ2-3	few	CATSEDRAADTQYF	TGTGCCACCAGTGAAGACAGGGCGGCGGATACGCAGTATTTT
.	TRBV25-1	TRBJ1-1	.	CASREVGSFTEAFF	TGTGCCAGCAGAGAGGTAGGGAGTTTTACTGAAGCTTTCTTT
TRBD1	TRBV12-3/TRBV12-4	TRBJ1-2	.	CASSTPDRGRDGYTF	TGTGCCAGCAGCACCCCCGACAGGGGGAGGGATGGCTACACCTTC
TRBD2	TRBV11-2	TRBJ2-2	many	CASSDEVAGAFTGELFF	TGTGCCAGCAGCGACGAGGTAGCGGGGGCCTTCACCGGGGAGCTGTTTTTT
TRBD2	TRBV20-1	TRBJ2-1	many	CSARDSTSGTFYNEQFF	TGCAGTGCTAGAGACTCGACTAGCGGGACGTTCTACAATGAGCAGTTCTTC
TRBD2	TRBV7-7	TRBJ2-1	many	CASSPHSGRALNEQFF	TGTGCCAGCAGCCCACATAGCGGGAGGGCCCTCAATGAGCAGTTCTTC
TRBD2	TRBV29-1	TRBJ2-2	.	CSVPSGRGTGELFF	TGCAGCGTACCTAGCGGGAGGGGGACCGGGGAGCTGTTTTTT
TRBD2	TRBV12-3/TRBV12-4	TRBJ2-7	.	CASSPTSGVGEQYF	TGTGCCAGCAGTCCGACTAGCGGGGTTGGCGAGCAGTACTTC
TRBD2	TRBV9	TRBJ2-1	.	CASSVGASGSFNEQIF	TGTGCCAGCAGCGTAGGGGCTAGCGGGAGCTTCAATGAGCAGATCTTC
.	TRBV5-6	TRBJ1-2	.	CASSFSGTARALGYTF	TGTGCCAGCAGCTTCAGCGGTACGGCACGGGCGCTTGGCTACACCTTC
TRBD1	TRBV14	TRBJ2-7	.	CASSQLQGAPLEQYF	TGTGCCAGCAGCCAACTCCAGGGGGCACCTCTCGAGCAGTACTTC
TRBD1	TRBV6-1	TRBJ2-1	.	CASSPGTGIEQFF	TGTGCCAGCAGTCCCGGGACAGGGATTGAGCAGTTCTTC
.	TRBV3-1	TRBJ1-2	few	CASSQEGSFNYGYTF	TGTGCCAGCAGCCAAGAGGGCAGCTTTAACTATGGCTACACCTTC
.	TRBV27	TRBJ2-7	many	CASSLSGPTGPYEQYF	TGTGCCAGCAGTTTATCAGGCCCGACTGGCCCCTACGAGCAGTACTTC
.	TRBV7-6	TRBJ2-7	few	CASSLVPHEQYF	TGTGCCAGCAGCTTAGTCCCCCACGAGCAGTACTTC
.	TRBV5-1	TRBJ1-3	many	CASSLAGRGNSGNTIYF	TGCGCCAGCAGCTTGGCCGGCAGAGGAAACTCTGGAAACACCATATATTTT
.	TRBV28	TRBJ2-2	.	CASSLSRPTGELFF	TGTGCCAGCAGTTTAAGCCGACCCACCGGGGAGCTGTTTTTT
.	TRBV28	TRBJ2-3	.	CASSLSGAMSDTQYF	TGTGCCAGCAGTTTATCAGGGGCGATGTCAGATACGCAGTATTTT
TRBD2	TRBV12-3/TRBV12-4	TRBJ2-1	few	CASRGLAADSYNEQFF	TGTGCCAGCAGAGGACTAGCGGCAGACTCCTACAATGAGCAGTTCTTC
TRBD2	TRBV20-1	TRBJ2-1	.	CSARLLAGWDEQFF	TGCAGTGCTAGGCTACTAGCGGGCTGGGATGAGCAGTTCTTC
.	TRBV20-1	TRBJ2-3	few	CSARDHWTSSVTQYF	TGCAGTGCTAGAGATCACTGGACGAGCTCGGTAACGCAGTATTTT
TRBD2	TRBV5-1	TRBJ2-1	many	CASSFSGGKYNEQFF	TGCGCCAGCAGCTTTAGCGGGGGCAAATACAATGAGCAGTTCTTC
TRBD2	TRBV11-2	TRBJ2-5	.	CASTTSGTSGQETQYF	TGTGCCAGCACTACCTCCGGGACTAGCGGCCAAGAGACCCAGTACTTC
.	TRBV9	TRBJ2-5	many	CASSPRNQETQYF	TGTGCCAGCAGCCCACGGAATCAAGAGACCCAGTACTTC
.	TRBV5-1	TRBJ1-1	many	CASYRGGGMNTEAFF	TGCGCCAGCTACCGTGGAGGCGGGATGAACACTGAAGCTTTCTTT
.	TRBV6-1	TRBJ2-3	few	CASSTGLLGVVTQYF	TGTGCCAGCAGCACGGGACTCCTCGGAGTTGTTACGCAGTATTTT
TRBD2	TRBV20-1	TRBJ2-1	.	CSAQREWVNEQFF	TGCAGTGCTCAGCGGGAGTGGGTTAATGAGCAGTTCTTC
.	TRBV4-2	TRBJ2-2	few	CASSQDRRAGELFF	TGTGCCAGCAGCCAAGATCGGCGAGCCGGGGAGCTGTTTTTT
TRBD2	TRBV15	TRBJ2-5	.	CATSLDGPGTSVRETQYF	TGTGCCACCAGCCTAGACGGTCCGGGGACTAGCGTGCGCGAGACCCAGTACTTC
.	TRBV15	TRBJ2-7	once	CATSTALGASYEQYF	TGTGCCACCAGCACCGCCCTAGGAGCCTCCTACGAGCAGTACTTC
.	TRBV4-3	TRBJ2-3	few	CASSQETRDGTDTQYF	TGCGCCAGCAGCCAAGAAACCAGGGATGGCACAGATACGCAGTATTTT
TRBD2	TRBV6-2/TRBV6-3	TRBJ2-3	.	CASNLGLLPDTQYF	TGTGCCAGCAACCTGGGACTATTGCCAGATACGCAGTATTTT
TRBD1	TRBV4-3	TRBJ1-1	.	CASSQDRMDRPNTEAFF	TGCGCCAGCAGCCAAGATCGGATGGACAGGCCAAACACTGAAGCTTTCTTT
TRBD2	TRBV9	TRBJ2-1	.	CASSVSGAHNEQFF	TGTGCCAGCAGCGTCAGCGGGGCCCACAATGAGCAGTTCTTC
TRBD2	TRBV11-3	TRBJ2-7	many	CASSLGTSEQYF	TGTGCCAGCAGCTTGGGGACTAGCGAGCAGTACTTC
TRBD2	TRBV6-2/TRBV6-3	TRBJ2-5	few	CASRPLAGKETQYF	TGTGCCAGCAGGCCACTAGCGGGGAAAGAGACCCAGTACTTC
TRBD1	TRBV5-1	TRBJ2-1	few	CASSLVGQGAAGEQFF	TGCGCCAGCAGCTTGGTGGGACAGGGGGCAGCGGGTGAGCAGTTCTTC
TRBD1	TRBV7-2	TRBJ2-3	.	CASSSRDREADTQYF	TGTGCCAGCAGCTCTCGGGACAGGGAGGCAGATACGCAGTATTTT
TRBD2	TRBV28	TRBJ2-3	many	CAGSGGRRDTQYF	TGTGCCGGTAGCGGGGGGAGAAGAGATACGCAGTATTTT
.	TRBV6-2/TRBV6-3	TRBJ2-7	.	CASRADSPQLYEQYF	TGTGCCAGCAGGGCGGACAGCCCCCAACTCTACGAGCAGTACTTC
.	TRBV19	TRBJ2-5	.	CASSIDDKVKTQYF	TGTGCCAGTAGTATAGACGACAAAGTAAAGACCCAGTACTTC
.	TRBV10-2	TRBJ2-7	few	CASSEVIIEQYF	TGCGCCAGCAGTGAAGTGATAATCGAGCAGTACTTC
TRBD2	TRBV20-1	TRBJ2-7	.	CSAVLAGGVYEQYF	TGCAGTGCTGTTTTGGCGGGAGGGGTATACGAGCAGTACTTC
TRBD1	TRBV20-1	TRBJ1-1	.	CSARPLTGELNTEAFF	TGCAGTGCTAGACCCCTAACAGGGGAACTGAACACTGAAGCTTTCTTT
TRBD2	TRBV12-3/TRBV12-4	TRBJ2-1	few	CASSFRAGGPNEQFF	TGTGCCAGCAGTTTTAGGGCGGGGGGGCCGAATGAGCAGTTCTTC
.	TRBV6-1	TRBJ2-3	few	CASRVDQGTDTQYF	TGTGCCAGCAGGGTTGATCAGGGCACAGATACGCAGTATTTT
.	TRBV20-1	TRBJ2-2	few	CSARDLRGTGELFF	TGCAGTGCTAGAGATTTGCGGGGCACCGGGGAGCTGTTTTTT
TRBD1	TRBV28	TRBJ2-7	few	CASSLFPTGGTYEQYF	TGTGCCAGCAGTTTATTTCCGACAGGGGGCACCTACGAGCAGTACTTC
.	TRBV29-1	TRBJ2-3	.	CSVTLGMSTDTQYF	TGCAGCGTTACTCTGGGGATGAGCACAGATACGCAGTATTTT
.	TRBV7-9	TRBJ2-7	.	CASSHDWHGSYEQYF	TGTGCCAGCAGCCACGACTGGCATGGCTCCTACGAGCAGTACTTC
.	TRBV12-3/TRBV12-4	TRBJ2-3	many	CASSSSTDTQYF	TGTGCCAGCAGTTCTTCCACAGATACGCAGTATTTT
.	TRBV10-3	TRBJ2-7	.	CAISRPTGSNSYEQYF	TGTGCCATCAGTCGCCCCACAGGGTCAAACTCCTACGAGCAGTACTTC
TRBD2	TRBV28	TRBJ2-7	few	CASSLVGGRTSYEQYF	TGTGCCAGCAGTTTAGTTGGCGGGAGGACCTCCTACGAGCAGTACTTC
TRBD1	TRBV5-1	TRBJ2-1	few	CASTGQGGSLANEQFF	TGCGCCAGCACGGGACAGGGGGGATCTTTGGCTAATGAGCAGTTCTTC
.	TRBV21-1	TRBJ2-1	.	CASSLGQGLNEQFF	TGTGCCAGCAGCCTGGGACAGGGGTTGAATGAGCAGTTCTTC